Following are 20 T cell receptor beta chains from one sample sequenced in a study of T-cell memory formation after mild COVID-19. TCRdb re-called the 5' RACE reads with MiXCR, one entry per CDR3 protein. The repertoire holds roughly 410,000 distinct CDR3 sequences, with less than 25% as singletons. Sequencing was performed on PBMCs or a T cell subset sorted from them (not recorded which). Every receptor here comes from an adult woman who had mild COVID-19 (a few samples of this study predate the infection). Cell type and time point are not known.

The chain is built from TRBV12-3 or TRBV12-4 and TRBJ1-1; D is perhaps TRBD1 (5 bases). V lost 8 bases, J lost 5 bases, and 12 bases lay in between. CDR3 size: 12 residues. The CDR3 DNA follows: TGTGCCAGCGATTGGGAGGGGACTGAAGCTTTCTTT. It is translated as CASDWEGTEAFF.

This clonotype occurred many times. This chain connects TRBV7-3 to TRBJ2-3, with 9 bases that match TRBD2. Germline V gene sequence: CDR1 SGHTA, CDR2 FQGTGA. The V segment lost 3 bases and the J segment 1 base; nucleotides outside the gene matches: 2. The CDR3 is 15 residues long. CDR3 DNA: TGTGCCAGCAGCTTTTTAGCGGGGGGCACAGATACGCAGTATTTT. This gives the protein CASSFLAGGTDTQYF.

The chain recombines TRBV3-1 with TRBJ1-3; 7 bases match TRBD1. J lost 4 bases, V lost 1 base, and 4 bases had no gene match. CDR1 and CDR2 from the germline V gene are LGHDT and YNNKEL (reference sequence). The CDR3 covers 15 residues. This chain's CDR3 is CASSQGGGAGNTIYF. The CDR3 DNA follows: TGTGCCAGCAGCCAAGGAGGGGGCGCCGGAAACACCATATATTTT.

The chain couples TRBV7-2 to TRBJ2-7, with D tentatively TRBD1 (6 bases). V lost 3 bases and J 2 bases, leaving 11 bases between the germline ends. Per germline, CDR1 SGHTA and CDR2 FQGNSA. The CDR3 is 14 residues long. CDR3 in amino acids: CASSFRDITYEQYF. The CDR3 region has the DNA TGTGCCAGCAGCTTTCGGGACATAACCTACGAGCAGTACTTC.

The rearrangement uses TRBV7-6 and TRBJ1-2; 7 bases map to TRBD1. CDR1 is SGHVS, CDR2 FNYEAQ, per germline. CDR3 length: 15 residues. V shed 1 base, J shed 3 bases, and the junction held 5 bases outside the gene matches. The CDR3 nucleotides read TGTGCCAGCAGCTTAGTGGCAGGGGGTGACTATGGCTACACCTTC. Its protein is CASSLVAGGDYGYTF.

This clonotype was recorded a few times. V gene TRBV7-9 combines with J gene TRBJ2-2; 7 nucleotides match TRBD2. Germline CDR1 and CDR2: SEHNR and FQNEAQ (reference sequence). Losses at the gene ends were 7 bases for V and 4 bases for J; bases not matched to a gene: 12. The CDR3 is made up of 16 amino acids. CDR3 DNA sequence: TGTGCCAGCATCTCCAGGGACTACTTTTTCACCGGGGAGCTGTTTTTT. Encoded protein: CASISRDYFFTGELFF.

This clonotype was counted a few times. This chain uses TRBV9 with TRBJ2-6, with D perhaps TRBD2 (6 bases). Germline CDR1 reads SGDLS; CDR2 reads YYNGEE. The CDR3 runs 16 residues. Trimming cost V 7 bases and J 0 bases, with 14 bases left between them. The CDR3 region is CASHPGVGSGANVLTF. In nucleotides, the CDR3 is TGTGCCAGCCACCCGGGGGTCGGCTCTGGGGCCAACGTCCTGACTTTC.

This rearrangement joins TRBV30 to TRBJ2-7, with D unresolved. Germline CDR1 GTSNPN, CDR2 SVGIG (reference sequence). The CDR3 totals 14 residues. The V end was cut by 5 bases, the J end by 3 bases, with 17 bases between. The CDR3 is CAWSAFYDIYEQYF. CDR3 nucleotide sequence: TGTGCCTGGTCGGCCTTCTACGACATCTACGAGCAGTACTTC.

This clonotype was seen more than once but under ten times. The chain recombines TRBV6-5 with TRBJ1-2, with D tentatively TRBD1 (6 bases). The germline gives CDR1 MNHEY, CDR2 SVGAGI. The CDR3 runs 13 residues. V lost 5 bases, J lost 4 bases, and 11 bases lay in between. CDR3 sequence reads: CASSVQGSYGYTF. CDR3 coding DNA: TGTGCCAGCAGTGTACAGGGTAGCTATGGCTACACCTTC.

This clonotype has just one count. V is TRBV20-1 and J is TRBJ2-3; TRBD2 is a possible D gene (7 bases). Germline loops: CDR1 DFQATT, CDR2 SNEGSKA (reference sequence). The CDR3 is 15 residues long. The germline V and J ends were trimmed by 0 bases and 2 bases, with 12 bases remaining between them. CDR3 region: CSARDGGGPTDTQYF. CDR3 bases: TGCAGTGCTAGAGACGGCGGGGGCCCCACAGATACGCAGTATTTT.

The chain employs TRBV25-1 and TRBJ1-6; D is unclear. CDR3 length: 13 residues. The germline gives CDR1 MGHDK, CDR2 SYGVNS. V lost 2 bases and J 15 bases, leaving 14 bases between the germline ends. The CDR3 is CASSEGVVVLLHF. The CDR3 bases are TGTGCCAGCAGTGAAGGGGTCGTGGTTCTCCTCCACTTT. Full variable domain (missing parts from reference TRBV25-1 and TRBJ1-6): EADIYQTPRYLVIGTGKKITLECSQTMGHDKMYWYQQDPGMELHLIHYSYGVNSTEKGDLSSESTVSRIRTEHFPLTLESARPSHTSQYLCASSEGVVVLLHFGNGTRLTVT.

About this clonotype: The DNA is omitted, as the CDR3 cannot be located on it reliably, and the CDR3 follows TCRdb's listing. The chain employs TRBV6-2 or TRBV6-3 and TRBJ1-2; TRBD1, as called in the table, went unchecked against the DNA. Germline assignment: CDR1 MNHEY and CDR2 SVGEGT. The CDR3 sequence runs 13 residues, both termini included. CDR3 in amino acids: CASSYVGQGTRTF.

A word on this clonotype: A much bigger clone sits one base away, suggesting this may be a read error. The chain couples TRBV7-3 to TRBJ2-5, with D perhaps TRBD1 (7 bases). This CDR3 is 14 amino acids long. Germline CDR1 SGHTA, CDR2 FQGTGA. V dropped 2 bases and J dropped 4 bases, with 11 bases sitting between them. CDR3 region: CASSLAGQLETQYF. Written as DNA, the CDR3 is TGTGCCAGCAGCTTAGCGGGACAGCTAGAGACCCAGTACTTC.

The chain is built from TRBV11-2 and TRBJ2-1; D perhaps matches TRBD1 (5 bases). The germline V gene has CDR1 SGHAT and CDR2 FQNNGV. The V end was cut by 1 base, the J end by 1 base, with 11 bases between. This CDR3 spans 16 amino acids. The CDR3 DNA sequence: TGTGCCAGCAGCTTAGGGACACTTGGGTCCTACAATGAGCAGTTCTTC. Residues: CASSLGTLGSYNEQFF.

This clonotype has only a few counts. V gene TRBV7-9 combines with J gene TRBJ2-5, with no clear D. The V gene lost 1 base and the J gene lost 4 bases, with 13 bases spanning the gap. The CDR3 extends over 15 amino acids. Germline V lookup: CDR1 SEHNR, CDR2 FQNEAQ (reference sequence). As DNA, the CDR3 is TGTGCCAGCAGCTTAGGTCGGGCTTCTGCAGAGACCCAGTACTTC. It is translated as CASSLGRASAETQYF.

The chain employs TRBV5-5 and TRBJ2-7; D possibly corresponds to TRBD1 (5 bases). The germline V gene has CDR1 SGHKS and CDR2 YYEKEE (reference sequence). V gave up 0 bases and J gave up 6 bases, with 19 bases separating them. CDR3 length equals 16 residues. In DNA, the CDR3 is TGTGCCAGCAGCTTGGATGGGGCAGGCCCTCGGGCCGAGCAGTACTTC. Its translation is CASSLDGAGPRAEQYF.

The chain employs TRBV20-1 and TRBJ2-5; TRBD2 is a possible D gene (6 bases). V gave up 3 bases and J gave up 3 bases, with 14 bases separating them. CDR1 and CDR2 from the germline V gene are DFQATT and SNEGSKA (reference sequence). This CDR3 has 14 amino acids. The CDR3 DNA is TGCAGTGCTAGTGACTTGTGGGGGGAAGAGACCCAGTACTTC. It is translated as CSASDLWGEETQYF.

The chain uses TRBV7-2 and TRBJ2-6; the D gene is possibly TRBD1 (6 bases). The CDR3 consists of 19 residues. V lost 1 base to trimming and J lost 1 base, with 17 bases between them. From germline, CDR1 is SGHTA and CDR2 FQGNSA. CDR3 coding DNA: TGTGCCAGCAGCTTAGAAGGGGGTGTTCTTGCTTCTGGGGCCAACGTCCTGACTTTC. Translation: CASSLEGGVLASGANVLTF.

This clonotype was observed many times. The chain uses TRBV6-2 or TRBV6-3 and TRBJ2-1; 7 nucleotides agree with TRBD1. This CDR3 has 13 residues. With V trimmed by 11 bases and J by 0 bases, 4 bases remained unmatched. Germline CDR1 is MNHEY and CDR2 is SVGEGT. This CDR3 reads CACRDSSYNEQFF. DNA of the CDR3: TGTGCCTGCCGGGACAGCTCCTACAATGAGCAGTTCTTC.

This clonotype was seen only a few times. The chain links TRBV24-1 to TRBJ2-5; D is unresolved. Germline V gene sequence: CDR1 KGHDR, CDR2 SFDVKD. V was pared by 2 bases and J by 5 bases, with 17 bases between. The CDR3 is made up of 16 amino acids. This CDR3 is CATSDSDRPSGETQYF. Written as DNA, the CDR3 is TGTGCCACCAGTGATTCGGACCGACCCTCCGGGGAGACCCAGTACTTC.